The TCR beta chain under discussion was sequenced for a study of T cells and Merkel cell carcinoma outcomes. Trimming at V came to 1 base and at J to 6 bases, leaving 8 bases not matched to a gene. CDR3 length: 17 residues. Germline-derived CDR1 and CDR2 are MDHEN and SYDVKM. The method was immunoSEQ multiplex PCR; TCRdb's version includes in-frame clones alone and lacks a portion of them. This sample carries about 15,000 clones, about 89% of them seen once, and the ten largest clones take around 7.9%. The sequence was obtained from a human donor with Merkel cell carcinoma. Sequencing used tumor tissue from Merkel cell carcinoma. The genes are TRBV28 and TRBJ2-2; 10 bases align to TRBD2. This chain's CDR3 is CASSLFAAGGKAGELFF. CDR3 nucleotides: TGTGCCAGCAGTTTATTTGCAGCGGGAGGGAAGGCCGGGGAGCTGTTTTTT. The whole variable domain, filled in from reference TRBV28 and TRBJ2-2, reads DVKVTQSSRYLVKRTGEKVFLECVQDMDHENMFWYRQDPGLGLRLIYFSYDVKMKEKGDIPEGYSVSREKKERFSLILESASTNQTSMYLCASSLFAAGGKAGELFFGEGSRLTVL.